The following is a T cell receptor beta chain sequence with its context. This specimen comes from a study of T cells after yellow fever vaccination. TCRdb independently ran MiXCR on the 5' RACE reads; one entry per CDR3 protein. Among 200,000 to 250,000 distinct CDR3 sequences listed, approximately 3% were seen once. The CDR3 covers 20 residues. Germline V gene sequence: CDR1 ENHRY, CDR2 SYGVKD. Trimming stripped 1 base from V and 2 bases from J, with 24 bases between. The material was CD4+ T cells sorted from PBMCs, obtained 10 days after the yellow fever booster vaccination. The receptor was isolated from a man between 18 and 35 years old who received the YFV17D yellow fever vaccine. This sequence joins TRBV10-3 and TRBJ1-5, with a tentative D call TRBD1 (5 bases). The CDR3: CAISEFLGGSHFAGNQPQHF. The CDR3 coding sequence is TGTGCCATCAGTGAGTTTCTGGGGGGAAGTCACTTTGCTGGCAATCAGCCCCAGCATTTT.